The present T cell receptor (beta chain) was sequenced within a study of T cells in Graves' hyperthyroidism and ophthalmopathy. RNA transcripts served as the template for amplifying TCR beta CDR3 regions. TCR CDR3 regions were first amplified by RT-PCR with HTBI primers. TCRdb used MiXCR to reprocess the multiplex PCR reads, holding one entry per CDR3 protein. This sample yields around 300,000 distinct CDR3 sequences, of which around 14% are seen a single time; roughly 24% belongs to the top ten. This clonotype turned up a few times. Its antigen is not identified. Graves' hyperthyroidism without ophthalmopathy progression within 18 months was termed stable. Findings and caveats of the study: Ophthalmopathy prediction by the model preceded onset by a median approximately six months.

This CDR3 is 13 amino acids long. CDR1 and CDR2 from the germline V gene are DFQATT and SNEGSKA (reference sequence). V was shortened by 1 base and J by 4 bases, with 9 bases between the two germline ends. This rearrangement joins TRBV20-1 to TRBJ2-3; D remains ambiguous. Sequenced: blood. The receptor was derived from a woman aged 25 to 39 with Graves' hyperthyroidism. Here the CDR3 reads CSARGQMADTQYF. The CDR3 DNA is TGCAGTGCTAGAGGCCAGATGGCAGATACGCAGTATTTT.